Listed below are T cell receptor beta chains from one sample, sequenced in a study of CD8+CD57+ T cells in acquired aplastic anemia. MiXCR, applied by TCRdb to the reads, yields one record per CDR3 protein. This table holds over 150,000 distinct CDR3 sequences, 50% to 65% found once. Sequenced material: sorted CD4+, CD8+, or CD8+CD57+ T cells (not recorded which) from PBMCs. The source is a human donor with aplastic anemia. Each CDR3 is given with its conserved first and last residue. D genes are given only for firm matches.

CDR3 protein: CASTPRWAVEPQHF
D gene: NA
V gene: TRBV19

CDR3 protein: CASSLSAEQYF
D gene: NA
V gene: TRBV7-9

CDR3 protein: CASSPPDPSYEQYF
D gene: NA
V gene: TRBV9

CDR3 protein: CASSKAAYSNQPQHF
D gene: NA
V gene: TRBV6-5

CDR3 protein: CASSLRDTQYF
D gene: NA
V gene: TRBV4-2

CDR3 protein: CATSVIGRMAEAFF
D gene: NA
V gene: TRBV24-1

CDR3 protein: CASSFGGLANYGYTF
D gene: NA
V gene: TRBV2

CDR3 protein: CASSDSLAGLQYF
D gene: TRBD2
V gene: TRBV6-4

CDR3 protein: CASSLGANSYEQYF
D gene: NA
V gene: TRBV11-2

CDR3 protein: CASSLRDEQYF
D gene: NA
V gene: TRBV12-3/TRBV12-4

CDR3 protein: CATSLIPEGNTQYF
D gene: NA
V gene: TRBV7-2

CDR3 protein: CASSDLEETEAFF
D gene: NA
V gene: TRBV2

CDR3 protein: CSVEEARGNTEAFF
D gene: NA
V gene: TRBV29-1

CDR3 protein: CASSQVRQGGGYGYTF
D gene: TRBD1
V gene: TRBV4-2